This T cell receptor (beta chain) is from a study of cytomegalovirus exposure and HLA in healthy donors. There are 15 residues in the CDR3. The V and J ends lost 0 bases and 5 bases respectively, with 10 bases between them. Germline lookup yields CDR1 LGHNA and CDR2 YSLEER. Here immunoSEQ multiplex PCR was the method, and the copy in TCRdb shows in-frame clones only, minus some. Of 250,000 to 400,000 clones detected, over 75% appear once; the ten largest clones hold around 0.88%. Sequenced: PBMCs. This clonotype originated in a man aged 25 to 45 in good health and CMV-seronegative. This chain uses TRBV4-3 with TRBJ2-2; tentatively, D is TRBD1 (5 bases). The CDR3 protein is CASSQDRVETGELFF. The DNA for the CDR3 is TGCGCCAGCAGCCAAGACAGGGTAGAGACCGGGGAGCTGTTTTTT.